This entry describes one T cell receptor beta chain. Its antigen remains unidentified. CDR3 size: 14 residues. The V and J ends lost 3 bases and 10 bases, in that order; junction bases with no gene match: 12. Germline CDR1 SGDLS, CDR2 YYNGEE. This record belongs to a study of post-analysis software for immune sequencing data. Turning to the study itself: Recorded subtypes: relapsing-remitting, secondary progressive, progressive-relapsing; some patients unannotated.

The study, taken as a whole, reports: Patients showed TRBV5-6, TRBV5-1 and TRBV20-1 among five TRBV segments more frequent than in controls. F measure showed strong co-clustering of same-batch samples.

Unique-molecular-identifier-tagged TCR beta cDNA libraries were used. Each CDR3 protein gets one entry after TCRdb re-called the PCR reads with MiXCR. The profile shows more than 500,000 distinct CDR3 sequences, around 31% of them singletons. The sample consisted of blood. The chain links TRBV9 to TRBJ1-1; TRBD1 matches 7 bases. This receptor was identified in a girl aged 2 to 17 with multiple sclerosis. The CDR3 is CASSAQGGGDSAFF. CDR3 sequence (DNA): TGTGCCAGCAGCGCCCAGGGGGGCGGGGATTCAGCTTTCTTT.